This T cell receptor beta chain was captured in a study of T-cell memory formation after mild COVID-19. General study points: Clones contracting over day 15 to 85 were CD4/CD8 balanced, with later expanders leaning CD4+. Confirmation was lacking for SARS-CoV-2 specificity of second-wave clones that peaked on day 37.

This clonotype was counted only a few times. Its antigen is not identified. Germline lookup yields CDR1 GTSNPN and CDR2 SVGIG (reference sequence). The CDR3 loop spans 14 amino acids. Losses at the gene ends were 2 bases for V and 4 bases for J; bases not matched to a gene: 7. TCRdb redid the calling of the 5' RACE reads with MiXCR, one entry per CDR3 protein. The sample yields just under 150,000 distinct CDR3 sequences, 6% seen once. The V and J genes are TRBV30 and TRBJ1-2; 7 bases line up with TRBD1. The receptor was derived from an adult woman who had mild COVID-19 (a few samples of this study predate the infection). Cell type and time point are not known. Sequencing used PBMCs or a T cell subset sorted from them (not recorded which). The CDR3 loop is CAWSFAGTAYGYTF. The DNA for the CDR3 is TGTGCCTGGAGTTTTGCCGGGACAGCCTATGGCTACACCTTC.